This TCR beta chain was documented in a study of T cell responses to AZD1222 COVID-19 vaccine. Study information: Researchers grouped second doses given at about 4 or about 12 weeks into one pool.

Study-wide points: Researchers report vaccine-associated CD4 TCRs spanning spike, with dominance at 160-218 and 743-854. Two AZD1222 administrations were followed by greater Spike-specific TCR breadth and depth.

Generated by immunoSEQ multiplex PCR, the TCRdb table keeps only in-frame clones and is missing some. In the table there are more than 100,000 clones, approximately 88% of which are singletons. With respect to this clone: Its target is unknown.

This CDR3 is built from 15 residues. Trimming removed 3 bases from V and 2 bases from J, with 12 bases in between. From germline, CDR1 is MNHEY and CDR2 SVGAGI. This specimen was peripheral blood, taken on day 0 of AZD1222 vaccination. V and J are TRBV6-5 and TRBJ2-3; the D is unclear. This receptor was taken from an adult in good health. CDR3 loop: CASSYLPSNTDTQYF. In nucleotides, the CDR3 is TGTGCCAGCAGTTATCTACCCTCTAACACAGATACGCAGTATTTT.